This is a list of T cell receptor beta chains from one sample in a study of T cell changes during pregnancy in multiple sclerosis. Profiling relied on immunoSEQ multiplex PCR, and the TCRdb table lists in-frame clones only, not all of them. Of 65,000 to 85,000 clones listed, 89% are singletons. The specimen was peripheral blood, collected in the first trimester of pregnancy. Every receptor here comes from a female donor in good health, enrolled as a control in a pregnancy study. Both conserved end residues are part of each CDR3. The D gene is left open where the match is weak. Expanded clones are given a class, and other clones once, few, many or no size at all.

V gene,D gene,clone size,J gene,CDR3 DNA,CDR3 protein
TRBV7-6,.,.,TRBJ2-1,TGTGCCAGCAGCTTAGTAGCTGGGCAGGGTCTTTACAATGAGCAGTTCTTC,CASSLVAGQGLYNEQFF
TRBV4-2,TRBD1,few,TRBJ2-2,TGTGCCAGCAGCCAAGGGGACAGTTCCACCGGGGAGCTGTTTTTT,CASSQGDSSTGELFF
TRBV15,.,.,TRBJ2-5,TGTGCCACCAGCAGAGATTGGGGGCCGGGGGAGACCCAGTACTTC,CATSRDWGPGETQYF
TRBV10-3,.,.,TRBJ2-1,TGTGCCATCAGTGAGTCGGCGGGGGCGCTTTCCAATGAGCAGTTCTTC,CAISESAGALSNEQFF
TRBV18,.,.,TRBJ2-1,TGTGCCAGCTCACCTCGGCTAACCGACTCACAGTTCTTC,CASSPRLTDSQFF
TRBV2,TRBD1,.,TRBJ1-2,TGTGCCAGCAGGCAGGGACAGGGCTATGGCTACACCTTC,CASRQGQGYGYTF
TRBV7-2,TRBD1,.,TRBJ1-2,TGTGCCAGCAGCCCGGGGGACAGGATCCTAAGCTATGGCTACACCTTC,CASSPGDRILSYGYTF
TRBV10-3,.,.,TRBJ2-4,TGTGCCATCAGTGAATCAGGGAACAAAAACATTCAGTACTTC,CAISESGNKNIQYF
TRBV27,.,.,TRBJ1-1,TGTGCCAGCAGTTTCCAGGGTCAGGGCACTGAAGCTTTCTTT,CASSFQGQGTEAFF
TRBV9,TRBD1,.,TRBJ1-1,TGTGCCAGCAGCGTAGAGGGGGCTCGGACTGAAGCTTTCTTT,CASSVEGARTEAFF
TRBV15,TRBD2,.,TRBJ2-7,TGTGCCACCAGCAGCTCTAGCGGGTCTCCGGTAGTCTCCTACGAGCAGTACTTC,CATSSSSGSPVVSYEQYF
TRBV14,TRBD1,.,TRBJ1-6,TGTGCCAGCAGGACAGGGGGCGTAGGTTCACCCCTCCACTTT,CASRTGGVGSPLHF
TRBV30,.,.,TRBJ2-7,TGTGCCTGGAGTGTACGGCAGGCCTACTCCTACGAGCAGTACTTC,CAWSVRQAYSYEQYF
TRBV7-2,TRBD2,.,TRBJ2-4,TGTGCCAGCAGATTAGGGACTAGTCGCATTCAGTACTTC,CASRLGTSRIQYF
TRBV19,TRBD2,.,TRBJ2-5,TGTGCCAGTAGTAGGACTAGCGGGGGTACGACCCAGTACTTC,CASSRTSGGTTQYF
TRBV18,.,.,TRBJ2-5,TGTGCCAGCTCACCCTACGGGACAATCCAAGAGACCCAGTACTTC,CASSPYGTIQETQYF
TRBV4-1,TRBD2,.,TRBJ2-1,TGCGCCAGCAGCCAAGGGGCGGGAGCAAGCTCCTACAATGAGCAGTTCTTC,CASSQGAGASSYNEQFF
TRBV27,.,.,TRBJ1-1,TGTGCCAGCAGCTCGCCAGGTTCGAACACTGAAGCTTTCTTT,CASSSPGSNTEAFF
TRBV7-8,.,.,TRBJ2-3,TGTGCCAGCAGCCCACAGGGAAATACGCAGTATTTT,CASSPQGNTQYF
TRBV4-3,TRBD2,.,TRBJ2-7,TGCGCCAGCAGCCAAACCCATAGCGGGGGAACCTACGAGCAGTACTTC,CASSQTHSGGTYEQYF
TRBV5-4,.,.,TRBJ2-5,TGTGCCAGCAGCTTAAGCCCGCAAGAGACCCAGTACTTC,CASSLSPQETQYF
TRBV5-5,TRBD1,few,TRBJ1-1,TGTGCCAGCAGGCCTCTCCAGGGGGATCGTACTGAAGCTTTCTTT,CASRPLQGDRTEAFF
TRBV19,TRBD1,.,TRBJ2-1,TGTGCCAGTAGGACAGGGGGCTCATATGAGCAGTTCTTC,CASRTGGSYEQFF
TRBV6-5,TRBD2,.,TRBJ2-1,TGTGCCAGCAGTTCGGGACTACACTCCTACAATGAGCAGTTCTTC,CASSSGLHSYNEQFF
TRBV19,TRBD1,.,TRBJ1-2,TGTGCCAGTACCGACCTGACAGGGAAGAACTATGGCTACACCTTC,CASTDLTGKNYGYTF
TRBV11-3,.,once,TRBJ2-7,TGTGCCAGCAGCTTCGATGGGCAGGGCAGCGAGCAGTACTTC,CASSFDGQGSEQYF
TRBV11-3,TRBD1,many,TRBJ2-1,TGTGCCAGCAGCTTGAGGGGGACAGGGGGCAATGAGCAGTTCTTC,CASSLRGTGGNEQFF
TRBV28,.,.,TRBJ1-5,TGTGCCAGCAGTCCTGGTGGAGGGTACGGTCAGCCCCAGCATTTT,CASSPGGGYGQPQHF
TRBV6-5,TRBD1,.,TRBJ1-2,TGTGCCAGCAGTTTCCTTCGGACAGGGGGCAACTATGGCTACACCTTC,CASSFLRTGGNYGYTF
TRBV6-1,TRBD1,.,TRBJ1-2,TGTGCCAGCAGTGAAGGACCGGGACAGGGAAATGAAGGCTACACCTTC,CASSEGPGQGNEGYTF
TRBV15,TRBD1,.,TRBJ1-5,TGTGCCACCAGCAGAGAGCGACAGGGTGGTCAGCCCCAGCATTTT,CATSRERQGGQPQHF
TRBV14,TRBD1,few,TRBJ1-1,TGTGCCAGCAGCCGTGACAGGGCGCTGAACACTGAAGCTTTCTTT,CASSRDRALNTEAFF
TRBV5-1,TRBD1,.,TRBJ1-2,TGCGCCAGCAGCTTGGAAGGGACAGGGGATGGCTACACCTTC,CASSLEGTGDGYTF